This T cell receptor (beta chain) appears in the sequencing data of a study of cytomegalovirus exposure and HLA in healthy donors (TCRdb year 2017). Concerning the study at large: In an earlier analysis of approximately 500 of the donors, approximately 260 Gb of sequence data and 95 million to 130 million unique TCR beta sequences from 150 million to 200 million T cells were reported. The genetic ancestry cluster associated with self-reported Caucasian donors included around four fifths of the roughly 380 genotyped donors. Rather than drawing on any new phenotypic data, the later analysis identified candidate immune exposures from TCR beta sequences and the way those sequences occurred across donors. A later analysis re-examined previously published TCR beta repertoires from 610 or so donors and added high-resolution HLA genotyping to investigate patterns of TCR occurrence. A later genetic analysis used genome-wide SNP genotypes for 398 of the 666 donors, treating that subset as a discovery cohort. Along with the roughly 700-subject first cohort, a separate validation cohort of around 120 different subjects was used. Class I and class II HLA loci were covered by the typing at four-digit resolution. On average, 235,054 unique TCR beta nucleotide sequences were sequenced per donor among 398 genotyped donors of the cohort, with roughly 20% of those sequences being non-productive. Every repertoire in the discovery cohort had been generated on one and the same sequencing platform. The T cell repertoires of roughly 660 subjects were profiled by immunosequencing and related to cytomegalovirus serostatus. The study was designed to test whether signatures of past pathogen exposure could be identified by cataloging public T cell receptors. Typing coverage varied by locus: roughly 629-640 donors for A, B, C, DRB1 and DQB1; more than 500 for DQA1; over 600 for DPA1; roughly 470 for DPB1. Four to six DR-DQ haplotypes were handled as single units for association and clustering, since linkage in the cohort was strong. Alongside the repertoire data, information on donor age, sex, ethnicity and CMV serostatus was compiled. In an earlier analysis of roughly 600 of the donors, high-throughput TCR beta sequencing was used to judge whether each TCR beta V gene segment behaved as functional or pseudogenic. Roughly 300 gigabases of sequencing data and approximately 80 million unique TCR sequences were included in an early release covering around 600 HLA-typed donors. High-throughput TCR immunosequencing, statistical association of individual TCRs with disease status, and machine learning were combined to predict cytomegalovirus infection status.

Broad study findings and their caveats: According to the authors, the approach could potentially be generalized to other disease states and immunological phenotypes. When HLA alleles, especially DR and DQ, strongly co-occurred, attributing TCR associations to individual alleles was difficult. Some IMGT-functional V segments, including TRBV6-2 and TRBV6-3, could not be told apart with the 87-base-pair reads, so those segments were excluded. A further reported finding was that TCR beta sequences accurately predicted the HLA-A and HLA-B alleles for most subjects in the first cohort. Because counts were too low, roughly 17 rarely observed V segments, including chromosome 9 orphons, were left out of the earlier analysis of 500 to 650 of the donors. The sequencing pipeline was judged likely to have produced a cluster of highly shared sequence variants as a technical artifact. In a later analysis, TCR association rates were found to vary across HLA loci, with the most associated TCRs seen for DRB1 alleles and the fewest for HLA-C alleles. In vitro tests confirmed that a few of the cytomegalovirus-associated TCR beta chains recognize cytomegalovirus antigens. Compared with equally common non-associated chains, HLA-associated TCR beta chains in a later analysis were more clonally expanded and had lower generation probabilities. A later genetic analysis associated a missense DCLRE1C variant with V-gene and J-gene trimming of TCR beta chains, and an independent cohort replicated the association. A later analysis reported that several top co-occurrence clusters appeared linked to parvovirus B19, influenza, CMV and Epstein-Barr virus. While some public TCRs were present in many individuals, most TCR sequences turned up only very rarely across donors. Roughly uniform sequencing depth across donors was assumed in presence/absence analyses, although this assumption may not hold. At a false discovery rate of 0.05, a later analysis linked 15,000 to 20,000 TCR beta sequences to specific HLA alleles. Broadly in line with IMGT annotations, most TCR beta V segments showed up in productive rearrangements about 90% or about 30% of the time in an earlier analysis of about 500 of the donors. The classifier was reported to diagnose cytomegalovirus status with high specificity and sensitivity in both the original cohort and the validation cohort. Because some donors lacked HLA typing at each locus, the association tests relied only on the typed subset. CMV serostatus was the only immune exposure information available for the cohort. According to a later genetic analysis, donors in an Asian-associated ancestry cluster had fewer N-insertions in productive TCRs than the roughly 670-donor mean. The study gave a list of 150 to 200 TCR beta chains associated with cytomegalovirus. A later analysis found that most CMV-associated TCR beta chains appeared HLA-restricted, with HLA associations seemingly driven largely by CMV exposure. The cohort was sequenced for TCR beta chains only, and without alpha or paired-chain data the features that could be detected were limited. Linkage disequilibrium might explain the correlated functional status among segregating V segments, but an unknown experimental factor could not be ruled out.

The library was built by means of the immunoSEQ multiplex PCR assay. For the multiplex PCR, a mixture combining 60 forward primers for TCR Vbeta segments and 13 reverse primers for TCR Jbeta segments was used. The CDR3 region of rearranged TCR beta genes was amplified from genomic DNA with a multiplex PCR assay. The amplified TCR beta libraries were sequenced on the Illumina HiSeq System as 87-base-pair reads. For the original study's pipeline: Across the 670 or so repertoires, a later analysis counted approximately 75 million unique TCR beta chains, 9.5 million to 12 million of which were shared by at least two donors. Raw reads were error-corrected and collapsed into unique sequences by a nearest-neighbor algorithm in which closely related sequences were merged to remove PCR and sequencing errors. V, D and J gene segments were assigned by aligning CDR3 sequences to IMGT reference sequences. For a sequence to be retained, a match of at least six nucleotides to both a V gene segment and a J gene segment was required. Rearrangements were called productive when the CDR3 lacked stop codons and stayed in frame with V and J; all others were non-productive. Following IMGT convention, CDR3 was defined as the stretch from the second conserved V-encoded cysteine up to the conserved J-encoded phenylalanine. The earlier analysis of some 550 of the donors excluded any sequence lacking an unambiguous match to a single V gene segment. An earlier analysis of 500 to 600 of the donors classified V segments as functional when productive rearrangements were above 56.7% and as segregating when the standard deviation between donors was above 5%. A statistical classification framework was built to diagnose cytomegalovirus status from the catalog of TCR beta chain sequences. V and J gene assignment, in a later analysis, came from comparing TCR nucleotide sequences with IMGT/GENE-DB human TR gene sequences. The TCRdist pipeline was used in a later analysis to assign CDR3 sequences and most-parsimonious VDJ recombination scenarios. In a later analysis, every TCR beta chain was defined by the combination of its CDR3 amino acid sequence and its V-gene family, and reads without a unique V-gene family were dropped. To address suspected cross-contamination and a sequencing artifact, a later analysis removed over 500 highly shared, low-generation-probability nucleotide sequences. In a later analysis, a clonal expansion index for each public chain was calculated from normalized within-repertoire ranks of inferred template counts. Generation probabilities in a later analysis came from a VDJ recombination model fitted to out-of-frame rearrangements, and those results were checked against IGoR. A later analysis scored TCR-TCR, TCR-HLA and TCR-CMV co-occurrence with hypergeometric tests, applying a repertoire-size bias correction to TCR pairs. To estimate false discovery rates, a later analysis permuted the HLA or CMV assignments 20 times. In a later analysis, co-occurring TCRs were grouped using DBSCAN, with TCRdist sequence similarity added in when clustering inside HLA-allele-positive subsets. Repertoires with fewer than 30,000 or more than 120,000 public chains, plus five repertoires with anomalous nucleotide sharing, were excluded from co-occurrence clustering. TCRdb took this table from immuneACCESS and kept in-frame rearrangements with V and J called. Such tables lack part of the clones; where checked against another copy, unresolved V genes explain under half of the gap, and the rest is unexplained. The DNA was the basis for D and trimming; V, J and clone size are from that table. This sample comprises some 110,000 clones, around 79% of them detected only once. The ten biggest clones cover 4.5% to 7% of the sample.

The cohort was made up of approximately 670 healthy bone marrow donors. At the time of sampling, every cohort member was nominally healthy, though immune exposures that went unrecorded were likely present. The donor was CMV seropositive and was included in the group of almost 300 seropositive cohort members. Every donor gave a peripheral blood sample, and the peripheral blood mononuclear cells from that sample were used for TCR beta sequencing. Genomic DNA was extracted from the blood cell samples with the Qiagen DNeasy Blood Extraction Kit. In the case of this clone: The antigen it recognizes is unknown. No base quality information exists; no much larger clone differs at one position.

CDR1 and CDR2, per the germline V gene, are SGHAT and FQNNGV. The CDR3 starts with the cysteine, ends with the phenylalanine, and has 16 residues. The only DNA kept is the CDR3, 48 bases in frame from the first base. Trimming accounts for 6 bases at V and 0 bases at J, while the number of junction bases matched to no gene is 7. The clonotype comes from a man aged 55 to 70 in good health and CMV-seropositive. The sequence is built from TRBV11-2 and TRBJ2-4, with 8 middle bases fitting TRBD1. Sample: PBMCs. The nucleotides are TGTGCCAGCAGTTTCCCGCAGGGGGCAGCCAAAAACATTCAGTACTTC. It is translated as CASSFPQGAAKNIQYF.